This T cell receptor (beta chain) came from a study of blood T cells in healthy people across ages. On the study more broadly: Template switching captured about one barcoded beta molecule per two T cells.

Combining a sample-barcoded 5' primer with a J-beta primer mix, a second PCR ran for roughly 7 to 11 cycles. TCRdb fed the 5' RACE reads into MiXCR, producing one record per CDR3 protein. The sample has about 1 million distinct CDR3 sequences, 45% seen once; the top ten hold 15% to 20%. Comment on this clonotype: The antigen remains unidentified.

Isolation per sample recovered at least 7 million PBMCs. This CDR3 has 13 amino acids. Germline V gene data show CDR1 as SGHDT and CDR2 as YYEEEE. The V and J ends lost 4 bases and 6 bases respectively, with 11 bases between them. Findings and limits, study-wide: Whereas aged donors had fewer naive CD4+ cells, long-lived donors had more of them and higher diversity. Roughly linear age-related decline in beta diversity appeared, significant by age roughly 40.

The rearrangement joins TRBV5-6 to TRBJ2-1; tentative D call: TRBD2 (6 bases). The clonotype comes from a woman aged 55-69 years in good health. The sequenced sample was blood. Here the CDR3 DNA reads TGTGCCAGCAGCAGGAGGACTACCAATGAGCAGTTCTTC. Its translation: CASSRRTTNEQFF.